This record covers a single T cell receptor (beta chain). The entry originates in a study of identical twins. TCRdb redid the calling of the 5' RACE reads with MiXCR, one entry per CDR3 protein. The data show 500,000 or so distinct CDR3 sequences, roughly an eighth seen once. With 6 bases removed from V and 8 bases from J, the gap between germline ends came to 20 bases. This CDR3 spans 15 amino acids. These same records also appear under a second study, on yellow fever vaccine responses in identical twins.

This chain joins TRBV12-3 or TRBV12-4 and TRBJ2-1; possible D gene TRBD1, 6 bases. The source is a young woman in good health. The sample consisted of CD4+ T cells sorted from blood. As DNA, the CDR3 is TGTGCCAGCAGCCCCGGGACACACAACCAGGATGAGCAGTTCTTC. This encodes CASSPGTHNQDEQFF.